The 20 T cell receptor beta chains below were found in one sample sequenced in a study of T cell responses to AZD1222 COVID-19 vaccine. Data came from immunoSEQ multiplex PCR; TCRdb stores just in-frame clones and leaves some out. The table includes about 80,000 clones, approximately 86% detected once. Here the sequenced sample was peripheral blood, taken on day 0 of AZD1222 vaccination. These receptors all come from an adult in good health.

The genes are TRBV5-1 and TRBJ1-1; D is possibly TRBD1 (5 bases). CDR1 is SGHRS, CDR2 YFSETQ, per germline. V was shortened by 6 bases and J by 0 bases, with 21 bases between the two germline ends. CDR3 length equals 17 residues. The CDR3 protein is CASTLRGAESLNTEAFF. The DNA of the CDR3 is TGCGCCAGCACCCTGAGGGGTGCAGAGTCCCTGAACACTGAAGCTTTCTTT.

The CDR3 protein is CASSLRQLNSPLHF. The CDR3 nucleotides are TGTGCCAGCAGCTTAAGACAGTTAAATTCACCCCTCCACTTT. The gene calls are TRBV7-6 and TRBJ1-6; TRBD1 might be the D (5 bases). This CDR3 is built from 14 residues. CDR1 SGHVS and CDR2 FNYEAQ come from the germline V gene. Trimming shortened V by 2 bases and J by 7 bases, and 9 bases separated the two germline ends.

The chain joins TRBV28 to TRBJ1-1; 8 bases line up with TRBD1. The V segment lost 5 bases and the J segment 0 bases; nucleotides outside the gene matches: 8. The V gene's germline CDR1 is MDHEN and CDR2 SYDVKM. This CDR3 has 16 residues. CDR3 in amino acids: CASSILGQGMNTEAFF. The CDR3 bases are TGTGCCAGCAGTATACTTGGACAGGGAATGAACACTGAAGCTTTCTTT.

The chain has TRBV4-3 and TRBJ1-4; D unresolved. The germline V gene has CDR1 LGHNA and CDR2 YSLEER. This CDR3 comprises 15 residues. V lost 3 bases, J lost 3 bases, and 11 bases lay in between. The CDR3 spells CASSQDGPPNEKLFF. The CDR3 nucleotides read TGCGCCAGCAGCCAGGACGGGCCGCCTAATGAAAAACTGTTTTTT.

This chain connects TRBV6-1 to TRBJ2-7, with no clear D. Germline V gene data show CDR1 as MNHNS and CDR2 as SASEGT. The CDR3 is 12 residues long. V dropped 3 bases and J dropped 6 bases, with 9 bases sitting between them. DNA of the CDR3: TGTGCCAGCAGTGACGTTAAAAGCGAGCAGTACTTC. The encoded protein is CASSDVKSEQYF.

This clone was observed a handful of times. The chain couples TRBV30 to TRBJ1-6; the match to TRBD1 covers 9 bases. With V trimmed by 0 bases and J by 7 bases, 1 base remained unmatched. Germline V CDR1 and CDR2: GTSNPN, SVGIG (reference sequence). CDR3 size: 14 residues. CDR3 DNA sequence: TGTGCCTGGAGTGTAGGACAGGGGAATTCACCCCTCCACTTT. This encodes CAWSVGQGNSPLHF.

V gene TRBV4-1 combines with J gene TRBJ1-5, with D hard to call. Trimming stripped 6 bases from V and 0 bases from J, with 6 bases between. This CDR3 contains 13 residues. Germline V lookup: CDR1 MGHRA, CDR2 YSYEKL. CDR3 coding DNA: TGCGCCAGCAGGAAGGATAGCAATCAGCCCCAGCATTTT. Amino acid sequence: CASRKDSNQPQHF.

The genes are TRBV9 and TRBJ1-2; 7 positions agree with TRBD1. Losses at the gene ends were 0 bases for V and 7 bases for J; bases not matched to a gene: 6. The CDR3 is made up of 14 amino acids. Germline CDR1 is SGDLS and CDR2 is YYNGEE. The CDR3: CASSVGDRAGGYTF. The CDR3, as DNA: TGTGCCAGCAGCGTAGGTGACAGGGCCGGTGGCTACACCTTC.

The rearrangement joins TRBV7-8 to TRBJ2-7; D is possibly TRBD1 (6 bases). The CDR3 loop spans 13 amino acids. V dropped 5 bases and J dropped 6 bases, with 14 bases sitting between them. The germline CDR1 and CDR2 sequences are SGHVS and FQNEAQ. The CDR3 protein is CASSGRGGPEQYF. The CDR3 DNA reads as TGTGCCAGCAGCGGCAGGGGCGGTCCCGAGCAGTACTTC.

The rearrangement links TRBV3-1 (or the pseudogene TRBV3-2) to TRBJ2-7; unclear D gene. This CDR3 region has 12 residues. Trimming took off 1 base at V and 6 bases at J, with 7 bases between the two ends. The germline gives CDR1 LGHDT, CDR2 YNNKEL (reference sequence). The DNA for the CDR3 is TGTGCCAGCAGCCAAGTGGCGACCGAGCAGTACTTC. This encodes CASSQVATEQYF.

The V gene is TRBV5-1, the J gene TRBJ2-3; 8 bases match TRBD2. The ends lost 10 bases at V and 1 base at J; junction bases unmatched: 8. This CDR3 has 14 residues. Germline V CDR1 and CDR2: SGHRS, YFSETQ. For the CDR3, the DNA is TGCGCCTCCACCCAGACTAGCGGCACAGATACGCAGTATTTT. Its translation: CASTQTSGTDTQYF.

The chain joins TRBV28 to TRBJ1-2, with D uncertain. Germline values: CDR1 MDHEN, CDR2 SYDVKM. Trimming cost V 2 bases and J 6 bases, with 10 bases left between them. The CDR3 length is 13 residues. This chain's CDR3 is CASSLRTQNGYTF. CDR3 sequence (DNA): TGTGCCAGCAGTTTAAGGACTCAGAATGGCTACACCTTC.

The chain has TRBV5-6 and TRBJ1-6; weak D call: TRBD1 (5 bases). The V end was cut by 0 bases, the J end by 6 bases, with 7 bases between. CDR1 and CDR2 (germline): SGHDT, YYEEEE. There are 14 residues in the CDR3. CDR3 bases: TGTGCCAGCAGCTTGGGGGGGAGTAATTCACCCCTCCACTTT. Translated, it gives CASSLGGSNSPLHF.

The genes are TRBV5-4 and TRBJ1-5; D might be TRBD1 (5 bases). V gave up 4 bases and J gave up 6 bases, with 11 bases separating them. The CDR3 totals 13 residues. Germline loops: CDR1 SGHNT, CDR2 YYREEE (reference sequence). The CDR3 spells CASSLGGSQPQHF. The DNA for the CDR3 is TGTGCCAGCAGCCTGGGGGGATCTCAGCCCCAGCATTTT. Combining the CDR3 with reference TRBV5-4 and TRBJ1-5 gives the whole variable domain ETGVTQSPTHLIKTRGQQVTLRCSSQSGHNTVSWYQQALGQGPQFIFQYYREEENGRGNFPPRFSGLQFPNYSSELNVNALELDDSALYLCASSLGGSQPQHFGDGTRLSIL.

This clone showed up just once. Sequence at one end of the junction differs from germline and may be a read error. The chain carries TRBV12-5 and TRBJ2-7; 10 bases match TRBD1. This CDR3 is 14 amino acids long. The V gene's germline CDR1 is LGHNT and CDR2 FRNRAP. The CDR3 DNA is TGTGCTAGTGGCCCCCCCGGGACAGGGGCCCCTGGGGACTTC. Its translation: CASGPPGTGAPGDF.

This chain joins TRBV27 and TRBJ2-5; possibly TRBD1 for D (5 bases). Looked up from germline, CDR1 is MNHEY and CDR2 is SMNVEV (reference sequence). The CDR3 sequence is 15 residues long. V lost 6 bases and J lost 1, with 15 bases in between. This chain's CDR3 is CASSLWQQGQETQYF. The CDR3 DNA sequence: TGTGCCAGCAGCCTCTGGCAGCAGGGCCAAGAGACCCAGTACTTC.

This chain uses TRBV19 with TRBJ1-4; D remains unclear. The CDR3 is 12 amino acids. Germline loops: CDR1 LNHDA, CDR2 SQIVND (reference sequence). The V end lost 6 bases, the J end lost 5 bases, and 7 bases lay between the germline ends. The CDR3 is CASRRENEKLFF. The CDR3 region has the DNA TGTGCCAGTAGGAGAGAGAATGAAAAACTGTTTTTT.

The chain combines TRBV27 with TRBJ2-7, with a weak D call TRBD2 (6 bases). Looked up from germline, CDR1 is MNHEY and CDR2 is SMNVEV (reference sequence). The CDR3 is 9 residues long. This CDR3 is CARDWEQYF. The DNA for the CDR3 is TGTGCTCGGGACTGGGAGCAGTACTTC.

The rearrangement joins TRBV7-2 to TRBJ2-3, with D possibly TRBD1 on 5 matching bases. The length of the CDR3 is 15 residues. Per the germline V gene, CDR1 is SGHTA and CDR2 is FQGNSA. V lost 2 bases and J 2 bases, leaving 11 bases between the germline ends. Here the CDR3 DNA reads TGTGCCAGCAGCTTATTAGACAGATTCACAGATACGCAGTATTTT. Translated: CASSLLDRFTDTQYF.

This clone was seen once. This rearrangement joins TRBV19 to TRBJ1-1; the D is unclear. This CDR3 spans 15 amino acids. The V gene lost 1 base and the J gene lost 0 bases, with 9 bases spanning the gap. Germline CDR1 reads LNHDA; CDR2 reads SQIVND (reference sequence). The CDR3 sequence: CASSIGKGMNTEAFF. The CDR3 DNA is TGTGCCAGTAGTATAGGGAAAGGAATGAACACTGAAGCTTTCTTT.